This T cell receptor beta chain was sequenced in a study of T cells in narcolepsy. Across the study: Patients with NT1 or NT2 and healthy control donors were enrolled. Study-wide results and caveats: Same-patient CSF and blood CD4+ T cell clonotypes included HCRT-specific and TRIB2-specific autoreactive ones. No autoreactive T cell clone sequences appeared in some memory CD4+ repertoires. Reportedly, autoreactive clonotypes were serially detected in patients' blood but not controls'.

J was trimmed by 0 bases and V by 4 bases; bases with no gene match: 4. CDR3 length equals 15 residues. The germline V gene has CDR1 MDHEN and CDR2 SYDVKM. Sequencing was performed with immunoSEQ multiplex PCR; in TCRdb, only in-frame clones are kept and a portion is missing. The profile shows some 23,000 clones, about 80% of them singletons. This clone came up once. What it recognizes is unknown. Other DNA sequences within the sample encode an identical CDR3. The origin of this receptor is a human donor with narcolepsy. The chain carries TRBV28 and TRBJ2-5; 8 nucleotides match TRBD1. The sample taken for sequencing was CD45RA- memory CD4+ T cells from PBMCs. CDR3 in amino acids: CASSSRTGYQETQYF. The CDR3 nucleotides read TGTGCCAGCAGTTCCCGGACAGGGTACCAAGAGACCCAGTACTTC.